The TCR beta chain under discussion was sequenced for a study of blood T cell repertoires in COVID-19. About the research overall: Samples came from the United States, Italy and Spain, spanning acute and convalescent COVID-19.

Ages ranged from roughly 18 to 100 years, with residence in about 23 US areas. Cohort 3 recovered donors had two negative PCRs, clearance, or symptom resolution. Germline V gives CDR1 SGHDT, CDR2 YYEEEE. The CDR3 covers 16 residues. J lost 3 bases, V lost 4 bases, and 7 bases had no gene match. Source study methods: Cell counts per sample came from amplifying reference gene primers. Here immunoSEQ multiplex PCR was the method, and the copy in TCRdb shows in-frame clones only, minus some. The V and J calls and clone size are taken from that table; D and trimming were inferred from the DNA. The sample lists about 330,000 clones, 70% to 90% occurring once.

The V gene is TRBV5-6, the J gene TRBJ1-1; 12 bases are a match to TRBD1. The sequenced sample was PBMCs or T cells enriched from blood (not recorded which). The origin of this receptor is a woman in her thirties who had recovered from COVID-19. This chain's CDR3 is CASSPGTGGIDTEAFF. The CDR3 nucleotides are TGTGCCAGCAGCCCGGGGACAGGGGGCATCGACACTGAAGCTTTCTTT.